One sample yielded the 10 T cell receptor beta chains listed below, sequenced in a study of CD8+CD57+ T cells in acquired aplastic anemia. TCR beta VDJ and CDR3 profiles were obtained from a genomic DNA template. TCRdb itself ran the reads through MiXCR, one entry per CDR3 protein. Of about 270,000 distinct CDR3 sequences listed, roughly three fifths are singletons. Sequenced input: sorted CD4+, CD8+, or CD8+CD57+ T cells (not recorded which) from PBMCs. These receptors came from a human donor with severe aplastic anemia or a healthy control (not recorded which).

The V and J genes are TRBV10-3 and TRBJ2-5; TRBD2 matches 7 bases. Germline values: CDR1 ENHRY, CDR2 SYGVKD. The V gene end was trimmed by 8 bases and the J gene end by 3 bases; junction bases not matched to a gene: 9. There are 14 residues in the CDR3. CDR3 coding DNA: TGTGCCATCGGGGGTGTGAGCGGGAAAGAGACCCAGTACTTC. This codes for CAIGGVSGKETQYF.

Only a few counts were recorded for this clonotype. V is TRBV5-1 and J is TRBJ2-3; tentatively, D is TRBD2 (5 bases). The CDR3 runs to 14 residues. Germline V gives CDR1 SGHRS, CDR2 YFSETQ. With 4 bases removed from V and 4 bases from J, the gap between germline ends came to 13 bases. The CDR3 spells CASSLNVGADTQYF. As DNA, the CDR3 is TGCGCCAGCAGCCTGAACGTCGGGGCAGATACGCAGTATTTT. Complete variable domain (other parts from reference TRBV5-1 and TRBJ2-3): KAGVTQTPRYLIKTRGQQVTLSCSPISGHRSVSWYQQTPGQGLQFLFEYFSETQRNKGNFPGRFSGRQFSNSRSEMNVSTLELGDSALYLCASSLNVGADTQYFGPGTRLTVL.

J is TRBJ2-3 and V is TRBV7-8; TRBD2 aligns across 12 bases. Trimming at V came to 0 bases and at J to 0 bases, leaving 4 bases not matched to a gene. The CDR3 is 18 residues long. Germline V CDR1 and CDR2: SGHVS, FQNEAQ. The CDR3 sequence: CASSLAAGTSGSTDTQYF. As DNA, the CDR3 is TGTGCCAGCAGCTTAGCCGCAGGGACTAGCGGGAGCACAGATACGCAGTATTTT.

This clonotype was seen ten or more times. This rearrangement joins TRBV28 to TRBJ1-6; D gene unclear. This CDR3 contains 12 residues. Germline V lookup: CDR1 MDHEN, CDR2 SYDVKM. Trimming stripped 2 bases from V and 10 bases from J, with 6 bases between. CDR3 sequence (DNA): TGTGCCAGCAGTTTAGGTAACTCACCCCTCCACTTT. Translating gives CASSLGNSPLHF.

The rearrangement links TRBV19 to TRBJ2-7; D unresolved. This CDR3 has 13 amino acids. The V end was cut by 6 bases, the J end by 0 bases, with 9 bases between. Germline assignment: CDR1 LNHDA and CDR2 SQIVND (reference sequence). CDR3 coding DNA: TGTGCCAGTAGCGACTTACGCTCCTACGAGCAGTACTTC. The encoded protein is CASSDLRSYEQYF.

As regards this clonotype: A much larger clone differs from this one at a single base, so this may be a read error. This rearrangement joins TRBV2 to TRBJ2-7; a possible D gene is TRBD1 (5 bases). CDR3 length equals 13 residues. From germline, CDR1 is SNHLY and CDR2 FYNNEI. The CDR3 loop reads CATRTQSSYGQYF. As DNA, the CDR3 is TGTGCCACCAGGACACAGAGCTCCTACGGGCAGTACTTC. Based on the CDR3 plus reference TRBV2 and TRBJ2-7, the full variable domain is EPEVTQTPSHQVTQMGQEVILRCVPISNHLYFYWYRQILGQKVEFLVSFYNNEISEKSEIFDDQFSVERPDGSNFTLKIRSTKLEDSAMYFCATRTQSSYGQYFGPGTRLTVT.

This clonotype appeared many times. The V gene is TRBV12-5, the J gene TRBJ1-1; possibly TRBD1 for D (5 bases). Germline V CDR1 and CDR2: LGHNT, FRNRAP. This CDR3 comprises 15 residues. The ends were cut back, 5 bases at V and 1 base at J, with 14 bases in the middle. This CDR3 is CASGPFDRSNTEAFF. Here the CDR3 DNA reads TGTGCTAGTGGTCCGTTTGACAGATCGAACACTGAAGCTTTCTTT.

In its sample, this clonotype was seen a few times. This chain's CDR3 is CATSGAGTGTYEQYF. Written as DNA, the CDR3 is TGTGCCACTTCTGGTGCCGGGACGGGAACATACGAGCAGTACTTC. The chain has TRBV24-1 and TRBJ2-7, with D perhaps given as TRBD1 or TRBD2 (5 bases each). This CDR3 spans 15 amino acids. The V gene's germline CDR1 is KGHDR and CDR2 SFDVKD. Trimming stripped 10 bases from V and 4 bases from J, with 22 bases between.

V usage is TRBV6-6 and J usage is TRBJ2-3, with D possibly being TRBD1 or TRBD2 (5 bases each). CDR1 and CDR2 from the germline V gene are MNHNY and SVGAGI (reference sequence). V shed 3 bases and J shed 6 bases, with 19 bases lying between them. This CDR3 region has 16 residues. The chain's CDR3 is CASSYGAPGGGDTQYF. CDR3 nucleotides: TGTGCCAGCAGTTATGGGGCGCCAGGTGGCGGGGATACGCAGTATTTT.

The chain combines TRBV19 with TRBJ2-1, with TRBD2 matching 8 bases. This CDR3 comprises 14 residues. Germline V gene data show CDR1 as LNHDA and CDR2 as SQIVND (reference sequence). V was pared by 7 bases and J by 4 bases, with 6 bases of the junction left unmatched. The CDR3 nucleotides read TGTGCCAGTAAAGTGGGACTAGGGTACAATGAGCAGTTCTTC. It translates to CASKVGLGYNEQFF.